Here is one T cell receptor (beta chain) with its context. This CDR3 region has 14 residues. CDR1 SGHAT and CDR2 FQNNGV come from the germline V gene. Trimming took off 1 base at V and 4 bases at J, with 8 bases between the two ends. The entry originates in a study of blood T cell repertoires in COVID-19. Across the study: COVID-19 samples, acute and convalescent, were from the United States, Italy and Spain. T cells, B-cell-depleted T cells, or PBMCs supplied cDNA or gDNA.

Using immunoSEQ multiplex PCR, the repertoire was profiled, and TCRdb retains in-frame clones only, with some absent. Counted here are around 430,000 clones, around 87% occurring once; the ten biggest clones make up approximately 9.3%. Study members were between 18 and 89 years old and lived in approximately 25 US regions. Membership in each cohort depended on participant-reported clinical history. This receptor was taken from a woman aged 50 to 60 who had recovered from COVID-19. The sequencing input was PBMCs or T cells enriched from blood (not recorded which). The rearrangement uses TRBV11-2 and TRBJ2-1; D is undetermined. The CDR3 DNA is TGTGCCAGCAGCTTAGTAACAGAATACAATGAGCAGTTCTTC. It codes for CASSLVTEYNEQFF.